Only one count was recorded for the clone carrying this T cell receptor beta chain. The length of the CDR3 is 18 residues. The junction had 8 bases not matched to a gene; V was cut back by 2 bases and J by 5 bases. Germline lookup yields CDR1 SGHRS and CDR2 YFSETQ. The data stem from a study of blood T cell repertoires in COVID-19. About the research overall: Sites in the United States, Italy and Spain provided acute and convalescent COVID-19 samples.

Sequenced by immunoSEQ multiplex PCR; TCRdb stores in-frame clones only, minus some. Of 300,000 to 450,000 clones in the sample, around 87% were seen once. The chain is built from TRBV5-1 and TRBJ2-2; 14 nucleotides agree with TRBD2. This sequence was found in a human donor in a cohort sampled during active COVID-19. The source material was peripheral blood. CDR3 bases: TGCGCCAGCAGCTTTACCGGGACTAGCGGGAGTGGTACCGGGGAGCTGTTTTTT. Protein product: CASSFTGTSGSGTGELFF.